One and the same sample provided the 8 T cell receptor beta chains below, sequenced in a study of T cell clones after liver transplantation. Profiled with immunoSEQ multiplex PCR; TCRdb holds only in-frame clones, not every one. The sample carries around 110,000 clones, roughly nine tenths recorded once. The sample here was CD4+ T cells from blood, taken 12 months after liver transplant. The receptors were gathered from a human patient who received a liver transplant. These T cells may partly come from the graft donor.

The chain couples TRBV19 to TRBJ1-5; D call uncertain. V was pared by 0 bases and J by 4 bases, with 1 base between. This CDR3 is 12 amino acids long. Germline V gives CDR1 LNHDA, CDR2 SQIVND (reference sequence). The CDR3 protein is CASSIENQPQHF. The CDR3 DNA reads TGTGCCAGTAGTATAGAAAATCAGCCCCAGCATTTT.

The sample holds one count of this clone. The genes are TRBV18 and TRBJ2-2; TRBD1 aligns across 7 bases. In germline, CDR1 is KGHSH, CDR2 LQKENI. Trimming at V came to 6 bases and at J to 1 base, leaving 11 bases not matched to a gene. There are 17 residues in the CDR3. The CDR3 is CASSLDRVHENTGELFF. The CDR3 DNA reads TGTGCCAGCTCGCTCGACAGGGTACACGAGAACACCGGGGAGCTGTTTTTT.

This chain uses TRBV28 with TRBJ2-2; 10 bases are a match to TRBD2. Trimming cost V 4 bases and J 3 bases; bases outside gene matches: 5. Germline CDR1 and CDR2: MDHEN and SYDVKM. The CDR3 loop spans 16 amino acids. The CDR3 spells CASSSIAGGDTGELFF. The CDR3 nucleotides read TGTGCCAGCAGTTCCATAGCGGGAGGAGACACCGGGGAGCTGTTTTTT.

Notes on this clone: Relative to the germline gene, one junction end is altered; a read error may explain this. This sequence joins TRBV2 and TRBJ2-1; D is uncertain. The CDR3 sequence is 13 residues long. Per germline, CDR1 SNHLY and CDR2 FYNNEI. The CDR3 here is CASRMGSTNEQFF. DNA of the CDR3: TGTGCTAGCAGAATGGGGTCTACCAATGAGCAGTTCTTC.

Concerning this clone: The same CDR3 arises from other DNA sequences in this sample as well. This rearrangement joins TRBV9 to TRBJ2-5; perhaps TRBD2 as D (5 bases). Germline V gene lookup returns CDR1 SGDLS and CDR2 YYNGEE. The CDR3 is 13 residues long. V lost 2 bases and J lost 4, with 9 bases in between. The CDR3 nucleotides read TGTGCCAGCAGCGTGGGAGTTGGAGAGACCCAGTACTTC. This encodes CASSVGVGETQYF.

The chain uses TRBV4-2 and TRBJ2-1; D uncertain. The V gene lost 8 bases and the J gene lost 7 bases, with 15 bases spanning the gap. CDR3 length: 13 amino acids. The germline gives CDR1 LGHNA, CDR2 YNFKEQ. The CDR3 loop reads CASSGSFLNEQFF. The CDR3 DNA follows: TGTGCCAGCTCCGGGTCCTTCCTGAATGAGCAGTTCTTC.

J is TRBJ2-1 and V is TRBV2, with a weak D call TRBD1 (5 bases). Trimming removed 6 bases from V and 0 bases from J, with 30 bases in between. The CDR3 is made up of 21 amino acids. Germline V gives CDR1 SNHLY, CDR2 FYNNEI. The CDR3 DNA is TGTGCCAGCAGACCTCCTAAGGCAGGGTTAAGCACCTCCGACTCCTACAATGAGCAGTTCTTC. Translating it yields CASRPPKAGLSTSDSYNEQFF.

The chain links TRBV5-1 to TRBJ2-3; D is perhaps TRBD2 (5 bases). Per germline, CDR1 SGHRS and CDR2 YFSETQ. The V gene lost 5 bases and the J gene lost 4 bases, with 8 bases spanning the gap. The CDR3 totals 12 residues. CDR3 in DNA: TGCGCCAGCAGGGAGGCCGCAGATACGCAGTATTTT. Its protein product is CASREAADTQYF.